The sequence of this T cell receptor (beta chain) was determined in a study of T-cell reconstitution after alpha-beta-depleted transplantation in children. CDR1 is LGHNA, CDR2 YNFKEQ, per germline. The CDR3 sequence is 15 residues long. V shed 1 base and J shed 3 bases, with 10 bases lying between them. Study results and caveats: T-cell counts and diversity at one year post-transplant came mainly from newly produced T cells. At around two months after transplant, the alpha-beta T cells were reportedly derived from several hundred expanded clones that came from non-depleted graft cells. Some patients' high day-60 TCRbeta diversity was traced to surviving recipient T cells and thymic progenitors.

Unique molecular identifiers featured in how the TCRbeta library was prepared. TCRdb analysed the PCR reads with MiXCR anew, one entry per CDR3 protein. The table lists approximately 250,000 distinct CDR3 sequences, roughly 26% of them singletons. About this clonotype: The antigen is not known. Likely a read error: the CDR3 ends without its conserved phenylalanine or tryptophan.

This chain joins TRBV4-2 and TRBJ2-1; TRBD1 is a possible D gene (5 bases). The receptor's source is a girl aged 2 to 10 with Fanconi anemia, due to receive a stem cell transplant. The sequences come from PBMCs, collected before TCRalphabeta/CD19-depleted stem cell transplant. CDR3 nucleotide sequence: TGTGCCAGCAGCCAAGGGGCAGGGATCTACAATGAGCAGTTCTCC. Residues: CASSQGAGIYNEQFS.